Below, 19 T cell receptor beta chains from the same sample are listed, as sequenced in a study of CD8+ T cells in alopecia areata. Extracted RNA was reverse transcribed, and the resulting cDNA served as sequencing template. Measured with immunoSEQ multiplex PCR; TCRdb has only the in-frame clones, and not every one. This table has more than 200,000 clones, around 65% appearing once. This sample's treatment: oral pan-JAK inhibitor, 5-10 mg twice daily. This specimen consisted of CD4+ T cells sorted from blood, obtained at week 4, from a patient treated with tofacitinib. The receptors derive from a human donor with alopecia areata.

This sequence joins TRBV20-1 and TRBJ2-3; D gene unclear. CDR1 DFQATT and CDR2 SNEGSKA come from the germline V gene (reference sequence). V shed 2 bases and J shed 3 bases, with 3 bases lying between them. There are 11 residues in the CDR3. The CDR3 nucleotides are TGCAGTGCTAGAAAGACAGATACGCAGTATTTT. The encoded protein is CSARKTDTQYF.

This clone has just a few counts. The V and J genes are TRBV15 and TRBJ1-5; D call uncertain. Trimming stripped 7 bases from V and 7 bases from J, with 5 bases between. Germline CDR1 and CDR2: LNHNV and YYDKDF (reference sequence). The CDR3 is 10 amino acids. The CDR3 region is CATKWQPQHF. CDR3 DNA sequence: TGTGCCACCAAATGGCAGCCCCAGCATTTT.

The chain links TRBV30 to TRBJ2-7; D is unclear. V lost 2 bases and J lost 6, with 17 bases in between. Per germline, CDR1 GTSNPN and CDR2 SVGIG (reference sequence). This CDR3 has 14 amino acids. As DNA, the CDR3 is TGTGCCTGGAGTCCACCCCTCGCCCTTTTCGAGCAGTACTTC. It yields the protein CAWSPPLALFEQYF. The complete variable domain, with remaining parts taken from reference TRBV30 and TRBJ2-7, reads SQTIHQWPATLVQPVGSPLSLECTVEGTSNPNLYWYRQAAGRGLQLLFYSVGIGQISSEVPQNLSASRPQDRQFILSSKKLLLSDSGFYLCAWSPPLALFEQYFGPGTRLTVT.

This clone has a handful of counts. This chain links TRBV2 with TRBJ1-5; perhaps TRBD1 as D (5 bases). With 0 bases removed from V and 7 bases from J, the gap between germline ends came to 13 bases. The CDR3 has 15 residues. Germline values: CDR1 SNHLY, CDR2 FYNNEI. CDR3 amino acids: CASSEASGGQQPQHF. The CDR3 DNA reads as TGTGCCAGCAGTGAAGCTTCGGGGGGTCAACAGCCCCAGCATTTT.

V usage is TRBV29-1 and J usage is TRBJ1-2; the D gene is possibly TRBD1 (6 bases). The CDR3 has 13 amino acids. Trimming left V 6 bases short and J 8 bases short, with 19 bases between. Germline V CDR1 and CDR2: SQVTM, ANQGSEA. This CDR3 is CSVPEDRLGGYTF. The CDR3 DNA reads as TGCAGCGTCCCCGAAGACAGGTTGGGGGGCTACACCTTC.

The chain links TRBV14 to TRBJ2-7; 10 positions agree with TRBD1. The CDR3 has 14 amino acids. With 4 bases clipped from V and 3 bases from J, the junction kept 3 bases outside the gene matches. Germline CDR1 is SGHDN and CDR2 is FVKESK. CDR3 in amino acids: CASSRWTGGYEQYF. DNA of the CDR3: TGTGCCAGCAGCCGTTGGACAGGGGGCTACGAGCAGTACTTC.

The chain combines TRBV5-1 with TRBJ2-3; tentatively, D is TRBD1 or TRBD2 (5 bases each). Germline CDR1 and CDR2: SGHRS and YFSETQ. This CDR3 comprises 13 residues. The V end lost 9 bases, the J end lost 2 bases, and 13 bases lay between the germline ends. CDR3 nucleotides: TGCGCCACCGGGACGGCGGTCACAGATACGCAGTATTTT. Translating it yields CATGTAVTDTQYF.

This clone was found once. V usage is TRBV7-9 and J usage is TRBJ2-3, with D perhaps TRBD1 (7 bases). Germline-derived CDR1 and CDR2 are SEHNR and FQNEAQ (reference sequence). V gave up 4 bases and J gave up 3 bases, with 14 bases separating them. The CDR3 length is 15 residues. The CDR3, as DNA: TGTGCCAGCAGCTGGCGGGGACAGTATACAGATACGCAGTATTTT. Amino acid sequence: CASSWRGQYTDTQYF.

The genes are TRBV11-2 and TRBJ2-5, with a tentative D call TRBD2 (5 bases). Trimming took 3 bases from V and 2 from J, leaving 10 bases between them. The CDR3 has 14 amino acids. Germline-derived CDR1 and CDR2 are SGHAT and FQNNGV. The CDR3 sequence is CASSLLLDQETQYF. CDR3 in DNA: TGTGCCAGCAGCTTGTTACTAGATCAAGAGACCCAGTACTTC. The complete variable domain, with remaining parts taken from reference TRBV11-2 and TRBJ2-5, reads EAGVAQSPRYKIIEKRQSVAFWCNPISGHATLYWYQQILGQGPKLLIQFQNNGVVDDSQLPKDRFSAERLKGVDSTLKIQPAKLEDSAVYLCASSLLLDQETQYFGPGTRLLVL.

The chain employs TRBV30 and TRBJ2-2; a weak D match, TRBD1 (6 bases). Trimming took 8 bases from V and 1 from J, leaving 20 bases between them. The CDR3 is made up of 16 amino acids. Germline V gene sequence: CDR1 GTSNPN, CDR2 SVGIG (reference sequence). The CDR3 DNA reads as TGTGCCACCGGGGTCGTGGGGGCTGGGAACACCGGGGAGCTGTTTTTT. It translates to CATGVVGAGNTGELFF. The entire variable domain, with the rest obtained from reference TRBV30 and TRBJ2-2, is as follows: SQTIHQWPATLVQPVGSPLSLECTVEGTSNPNLYWYRQAAGRGLQLLFYSVGIGQISSEVPQNLSASRPQDRQFILSSKKLLLSDSGFYLCATGVVGAGNTGELFFGEGSRLTVL.

This clone was detected only once. The chain carries TRBV30 and TRBJ1-2; D ambiguous. Germline values: CDR1 GTSNPN, CDR2 SVGIG (reference sequence). Trimming removed 4 bases at V and 4 bases at J, with 13 bases between. The CDR3 length is 13 residues. The CDR3 region is CAWTSGRVYGYTF. The DNA of the CDR3 is TGTGCCTGGACTAGCGGCCGGGTCTATGGCTACACCTTC.

The rearrangement links TRBV4-2 to TRBJ2-1, with TRBD1 identical over 7 bases. Germline trimming cut 4 bases from V and 3 bases from J; bases unmatched to any gene: 3. Germline V gives CDR1 LGHNA, CDR2 YNFKEQ. The CDR3 contains 14 residues. CDR3 nucleotide sequence: TGTGCCAGCAGCCCAGGGGGTGGCTACAATGAGCAGTTCTTC. Translating gives CASSPGGGYNEQFF.

This chain uses TRBV30 with TRBJ1-2, with no clear D. V was cut by 0 bases and J by 8 bases, with 10 bases left in between. CDR1 and CDR2 from the germline V gene are GTSNPN and SVGIG (reference sequence). This CDR3 contains 12 residues. The CDR3 is CAWSVQRLGYTF. The DNA of the CDR3 is TGTGCCTGGAGTGTACAGCGGTTAGGCTACACCTTC.

Remarks on this clone: Compared with germline, one end of the junction differs, possibly owing to a read error. This chain links TRBV7-7 with TRBJ2-5, with D possibly matching TRBD1 (6 bases). CDR1 is SSHAT, CDR2 FNYEAQ, per germline (reference sequence). CDR3 length: 13 amino acids. The CDR3 sequence: CASSQERGETQYF. The CDR3, as DNA: TGTGCTAGCAGCCAAGAGAGGGGGGAGACCCAGTACTTC. Supplemented by reference TRBV7-7 and TRBJ2-5, the full variable domain reads GAGVSQSPRYKVTKRGQDVTLRCDPISSHATLYWYQQALGQGPEFLTYFNYEAQPDKSGLPSDRFSAERPEGSISTLTIQRTEQRDSAMYRCASSQERGETQYFGPGTRLLVL.

This chain connects TRBV7-2 to TRBJ2-5; D is ambiguous. Germline loops: CDR1 SGHTA, CDR2 FQGNSA. The CDR3 has 12 residues. Trimming removed 5 bases at V and 8 bases at J, with 12 bases between. The CDR3 DNA sequence: TGTGCCAGCAGCGCCTACGGAGCTACCCAGTACTTC. Residues: CASSAYGATQYF.

This clone was observed a few times. The chain carries TRBV6-6 and TRBJ2-5; no reliable D call. Germline V gene sequence: CDR1 MNHNY, CDR2 SVGAGI (reference sequence). The CDR3 consists of 14 residues. Between the trimmed V and J ends, which lost 3 bases and 2 bases, there was a span of 10 bases. The CDR3 DNA follows: TGTGCCAGCAGTTATCAACAGATACAAGAGACCCAGTACTTC. Protein product: CASSYQQIQETQYF.

This clone appeared a few times. V and J are TRBV29-1 and TRBJ1-4; no clear D. Trimming left V 4 bases short and J 4 bases short, with 10 bases between. The CDR3 sequence is 13 residues long. CDR1 SQVTM and CDR2 ANQGSEA come from the germline V gene. CDR3 protein: CSVAGPSNEKLFF. The CDR3 bases are TGCAGCGTTGCGGGCCCCAGTAATGAAAAACTGTTTTTT.

The rearrangement joins TRBV7-9 to TRBJ2-2; no clear D. CDR1 is SEHNR, CDR2 FQNEAQ, per germline (reference sequence). The CDR3 covers 13 residues. Trimming took off 1 base at V and 6 bases at J, with 6 bases between the two ends. The CDR3 DNA sequence: TGTGCCAGCAGCTTAGTCGCATCCGGGGAGCTGTTTTTT. It yields the protein CASSLVASGELFF.

The V and J genes are TRBV27 and TRBJ2-7, with D uncertain. The germline V and J ends were trimmed by 2 bases and 7 bases, with 18 bases remaining between them. CDR3 length equals 15 residues. Germline CDR1 is MNHEY and CDR2 is SMNVEV (reference sequence). In nucleotides, the CDR3 is TGTGCCAGCAGTTTAAGTTGGGAAGAACGTCGGGAGCAGTACTTC. Its protein product is CASSLSWEERREQYF.